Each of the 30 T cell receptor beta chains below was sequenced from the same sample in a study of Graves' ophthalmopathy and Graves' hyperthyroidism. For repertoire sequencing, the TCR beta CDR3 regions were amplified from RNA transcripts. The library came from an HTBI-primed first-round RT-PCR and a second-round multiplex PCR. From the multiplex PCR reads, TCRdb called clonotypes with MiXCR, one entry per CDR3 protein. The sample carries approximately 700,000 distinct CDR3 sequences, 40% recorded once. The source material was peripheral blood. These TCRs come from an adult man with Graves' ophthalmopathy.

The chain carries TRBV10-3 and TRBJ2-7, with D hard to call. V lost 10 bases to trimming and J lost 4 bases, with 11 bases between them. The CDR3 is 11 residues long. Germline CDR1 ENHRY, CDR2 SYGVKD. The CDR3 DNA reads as TGTGCCAGCAGAAAATTATACGAGCAGTACTTC. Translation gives CASRKLYEQYF.

The CDR3 here is CASSYGASREQYF. The CDR3, as DNA: TGTGCCAGCAGTTACGGGGCCAGTCGAGAGCAGTACTTC. The chain couples TRBV12-3 or TRBV12-4 to TRBJ2-7; D tentatively reads TRBD1 or TRBD2 (5 bases each). This CDR3 is built from 13 residues. V shed 4 bases and J shed 7 bases, with 14 bases lying between them.

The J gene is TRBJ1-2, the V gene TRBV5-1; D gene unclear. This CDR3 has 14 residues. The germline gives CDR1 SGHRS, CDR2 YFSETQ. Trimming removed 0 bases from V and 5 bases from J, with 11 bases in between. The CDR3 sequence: CASSLETRVYGYTF. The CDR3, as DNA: TGCGCCAGCAGCTTGGAAACTCGAGTTTATGGCTACACCTTC.

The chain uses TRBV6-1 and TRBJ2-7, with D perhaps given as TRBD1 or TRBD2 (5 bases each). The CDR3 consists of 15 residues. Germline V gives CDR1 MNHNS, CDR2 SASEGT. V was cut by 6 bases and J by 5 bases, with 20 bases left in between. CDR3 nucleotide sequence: TGTGCCAGCAGCCAAACCGGGACCCCCGCCGACGAGCAGTACTTC. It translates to CASSQTGTPADEQYF.

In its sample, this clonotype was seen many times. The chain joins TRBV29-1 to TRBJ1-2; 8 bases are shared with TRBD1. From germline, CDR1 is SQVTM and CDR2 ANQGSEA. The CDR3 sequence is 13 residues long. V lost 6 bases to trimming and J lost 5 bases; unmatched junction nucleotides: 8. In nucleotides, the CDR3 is TGCAGCGTGGGACAGGCTGCGGAGTATGGCTACACCTTC. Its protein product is CSVGQAAEYGYTF.

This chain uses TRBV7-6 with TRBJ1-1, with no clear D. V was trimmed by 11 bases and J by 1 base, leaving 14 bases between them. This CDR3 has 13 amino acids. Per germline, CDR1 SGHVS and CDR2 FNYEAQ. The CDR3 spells CACYALGNTEAFF. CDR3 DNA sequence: TGTGCCTGTTACGCCCTTGGGAACACTGAAGCTTTCTTT.

The DNA of the CDR3 is TGTGCCAGCAGCTACAGGACAGGGGTTGGCTATGGCTACACCTTC. It translates to CASSYRTGVGYGYTF. The V gene is TRBV5-4, the J gene TRBJ1-2; 9 bases align to TRBD1. This CDR3 comprises 15 residues. V lost 3 bases, J lost 4 bases, and 7 bases stayed unmatched. Per the germline V gene, CDR1 is SGHNT and CDR2 is YYREEE (reference sequence).

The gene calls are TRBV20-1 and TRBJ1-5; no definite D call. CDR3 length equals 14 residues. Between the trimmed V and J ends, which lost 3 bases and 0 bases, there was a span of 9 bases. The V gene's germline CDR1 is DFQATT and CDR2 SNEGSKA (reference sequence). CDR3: CSARLTYSNQPQHF. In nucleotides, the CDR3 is TGCAGTGCTAGGTTGACTTATAGCAATCAGCCCCAGCATTTT.

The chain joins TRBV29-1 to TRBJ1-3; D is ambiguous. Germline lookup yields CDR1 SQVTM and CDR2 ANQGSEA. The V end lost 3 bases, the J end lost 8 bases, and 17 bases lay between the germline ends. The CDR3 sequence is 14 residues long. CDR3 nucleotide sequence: TGCAGCGTTGAGAACGGCCGCTATGGCTACACCATATATTTT. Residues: CSVENGRYGYTIYF.

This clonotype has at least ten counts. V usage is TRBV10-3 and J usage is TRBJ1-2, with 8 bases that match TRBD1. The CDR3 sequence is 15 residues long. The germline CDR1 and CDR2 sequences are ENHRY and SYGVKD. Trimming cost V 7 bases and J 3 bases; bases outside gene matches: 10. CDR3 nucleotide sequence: TGTGCCATCACCCCGGACAGGGAAGCAGACTATGGCTACACCTTC. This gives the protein CAITPDREADYGYTF.

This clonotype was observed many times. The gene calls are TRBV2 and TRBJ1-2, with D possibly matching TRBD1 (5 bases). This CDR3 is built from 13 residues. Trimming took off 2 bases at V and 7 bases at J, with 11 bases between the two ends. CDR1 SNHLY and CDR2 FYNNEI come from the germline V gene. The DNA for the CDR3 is TGTGCCAGCAGTGAAACGACAGTCGGTGGCTACACCTTC. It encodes CASSETTVGGYTF. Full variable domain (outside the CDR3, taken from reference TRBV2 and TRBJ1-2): EPEVTQTPSHQVTQMGQEVILRCVPISNHLYFYWYRQILGQKVEFLVSFYNNEISEKSEIFDDQFSVERPDGSNFTLKIRSTKLEDSAMYFCASSETTVGGYTFGSGTRLTVV.

The CDR3 region is CASSARGYSNQPQHF. The CDR3 DNA is TGTGCCAGCAGCGCCCGGGGGTATAGCAATCAGCCCCAGCATTTT. The chain uses TRBV7-2 and TRBJ1-5, with a tentative D call TRBD1 (5 bases). Between the trimmed V and J ends, which lost 5 bases and 0 bases, there was a span of 11 bases. Germline V lookup: CDR1 SGHTA, CDR2 FQGNSA. CDR3 size: 15 residues.

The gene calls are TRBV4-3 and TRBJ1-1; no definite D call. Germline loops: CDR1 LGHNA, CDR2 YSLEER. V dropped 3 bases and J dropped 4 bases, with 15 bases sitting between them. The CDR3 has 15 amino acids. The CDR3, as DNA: TGCGCCAGCAGCCAGCCGAACCGGGGAATCACTGAAGCTTTCTTT. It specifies CASSQPNRGITEAFF.

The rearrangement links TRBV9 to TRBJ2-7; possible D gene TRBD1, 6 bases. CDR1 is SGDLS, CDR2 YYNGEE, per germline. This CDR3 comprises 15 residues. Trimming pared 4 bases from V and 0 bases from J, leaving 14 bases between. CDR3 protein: CASSQGWDNSYEQYF. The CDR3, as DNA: TGTGCCAGCAGCCAAGGGTGGGACAACTCCTACGAGCAGTACTTC.

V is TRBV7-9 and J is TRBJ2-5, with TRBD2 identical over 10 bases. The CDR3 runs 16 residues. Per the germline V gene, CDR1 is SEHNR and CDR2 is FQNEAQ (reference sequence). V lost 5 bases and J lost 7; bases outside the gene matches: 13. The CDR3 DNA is TGTGCCAGCAGCCGCGGGGCTAGCGGGAGATACGGGACCCAGTACTTC. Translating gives CASSRGASGRYGTQYF.

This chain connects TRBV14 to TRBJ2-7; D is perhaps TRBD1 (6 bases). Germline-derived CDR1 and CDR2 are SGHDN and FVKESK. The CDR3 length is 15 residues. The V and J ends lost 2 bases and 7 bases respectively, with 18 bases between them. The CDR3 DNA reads TGTGCCAGCAGCCAAACGTGGGGGACATCCCTGGAGCAGTACTTC. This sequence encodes CASSQTWGTSLEQYF.

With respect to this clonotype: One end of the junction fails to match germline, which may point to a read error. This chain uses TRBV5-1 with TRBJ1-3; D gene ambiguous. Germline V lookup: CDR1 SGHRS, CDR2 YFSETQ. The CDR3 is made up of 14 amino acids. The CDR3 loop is CASSLKSSGNTIYF. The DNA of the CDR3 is TGTGCCAGCAGCTTAAAGAGCTCTGGAAACACCATATATTTT.

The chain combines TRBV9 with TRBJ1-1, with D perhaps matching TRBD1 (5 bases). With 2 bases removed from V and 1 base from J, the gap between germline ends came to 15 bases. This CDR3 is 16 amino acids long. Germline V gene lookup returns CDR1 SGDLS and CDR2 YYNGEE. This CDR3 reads CASSVPRQMRNTEAFF. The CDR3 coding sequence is TGTGCCAGCAGCGTCCCAAGACAGATGAGGAACACTGAAGCTTTCTTT.

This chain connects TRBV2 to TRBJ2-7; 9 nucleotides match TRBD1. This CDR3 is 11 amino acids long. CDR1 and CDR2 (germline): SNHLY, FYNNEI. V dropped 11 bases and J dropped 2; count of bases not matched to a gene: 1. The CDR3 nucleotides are TGTGCCGGGACAGGGACCTACGAGCAGTACTTC. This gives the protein CAGTGTYEQYF.

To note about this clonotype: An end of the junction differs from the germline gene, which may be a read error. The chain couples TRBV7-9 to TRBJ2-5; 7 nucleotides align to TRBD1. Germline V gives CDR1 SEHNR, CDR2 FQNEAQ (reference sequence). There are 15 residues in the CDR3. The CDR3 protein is CASTSPGTAQGTQYF. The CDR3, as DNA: TGTGCCAGCACTTCGCCGGGGACAGCTCAAGGGACCCAGTACTTC.

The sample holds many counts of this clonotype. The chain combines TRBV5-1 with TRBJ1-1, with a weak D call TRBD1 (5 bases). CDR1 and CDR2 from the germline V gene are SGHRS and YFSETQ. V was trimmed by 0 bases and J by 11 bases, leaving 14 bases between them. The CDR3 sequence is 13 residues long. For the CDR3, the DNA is TGCGCCAGCAGCTTGGGGGACGTATTAACTGCTTTCTTT. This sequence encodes CASSLGDVLTAFF.

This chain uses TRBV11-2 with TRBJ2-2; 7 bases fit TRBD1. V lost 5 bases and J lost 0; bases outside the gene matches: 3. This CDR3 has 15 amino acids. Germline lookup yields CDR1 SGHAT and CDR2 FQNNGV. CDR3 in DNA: TGTGCCAGCAGCCGACAGGGATCGAACACCGGGGAGCTGTTTTTT. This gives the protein CASSRQGSNTGELFF. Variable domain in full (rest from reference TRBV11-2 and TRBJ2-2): EAGVAQSPRYKIIEKRQSVAFWCNPISGHATLYWYQQILGQGPKLLIQFQNNGVVDDSQLPKDRFSAERLKGVDSTLKIQPAKLEDSAVYLCASSRQGSNTGELFFGEGSRLTVL.

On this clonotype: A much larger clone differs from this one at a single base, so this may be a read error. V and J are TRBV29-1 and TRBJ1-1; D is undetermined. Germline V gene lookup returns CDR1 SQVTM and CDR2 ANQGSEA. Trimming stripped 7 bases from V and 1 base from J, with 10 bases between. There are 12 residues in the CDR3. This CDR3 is CSGAWANTEAFF. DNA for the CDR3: TGCAGCGGGGCCTGGGCGAACACTGAAGCTTTCTTT. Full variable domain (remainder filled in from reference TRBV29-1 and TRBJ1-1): SAVISQKPSRDICQRGTSLTIQCQVDSQVTMMFWYRQQPGQSLTLIATANQGSEATYESGFVIDKFPISRPNLTFSTLTVSNMSPEDSSIYLCSGAWANTEAFFGQGTRLTVV.

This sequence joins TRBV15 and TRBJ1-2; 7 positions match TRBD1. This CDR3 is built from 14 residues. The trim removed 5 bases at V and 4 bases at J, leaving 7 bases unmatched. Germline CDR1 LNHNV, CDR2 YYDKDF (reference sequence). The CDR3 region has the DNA TGTGCCACCAGCCAAGACGGGACAGCCTATGGCTACACCTTC. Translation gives CATSQDGTAYGYTF.

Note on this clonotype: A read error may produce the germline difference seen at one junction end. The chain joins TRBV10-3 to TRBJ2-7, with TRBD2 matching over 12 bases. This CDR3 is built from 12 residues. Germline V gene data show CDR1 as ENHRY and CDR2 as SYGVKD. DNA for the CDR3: TGTGCCAGCAGTTCGGCAACACTAGCGGGGGGCTTC. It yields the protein CASSSATLAGGF.

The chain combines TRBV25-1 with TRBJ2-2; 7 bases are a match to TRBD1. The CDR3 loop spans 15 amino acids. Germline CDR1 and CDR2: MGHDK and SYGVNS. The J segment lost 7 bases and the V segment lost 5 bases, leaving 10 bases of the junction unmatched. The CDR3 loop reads CASSYSRTGGGELFF. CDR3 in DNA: TGTGCCAGCAGTTACTCCCGGACAGGAGGCGGGGAGCTGTTTTTT.

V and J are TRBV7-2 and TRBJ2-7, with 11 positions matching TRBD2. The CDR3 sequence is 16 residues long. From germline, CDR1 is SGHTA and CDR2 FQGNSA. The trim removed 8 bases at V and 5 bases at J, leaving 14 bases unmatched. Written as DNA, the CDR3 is TGTGCCAGCTCACAGAAGCTAGCGGGAGGTTACGACGAGCAGTACTTC. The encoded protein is CASSQKLAGGYDEQYF.

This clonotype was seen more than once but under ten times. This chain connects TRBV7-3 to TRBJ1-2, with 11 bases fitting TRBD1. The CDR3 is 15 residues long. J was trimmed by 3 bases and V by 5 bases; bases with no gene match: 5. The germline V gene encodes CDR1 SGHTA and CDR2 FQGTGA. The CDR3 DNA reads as TGTGCCAGCAGCCATGGACAGGGGGCCTACTATGGCTACACCTTC. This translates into CASSHGQGAYYGYTF.

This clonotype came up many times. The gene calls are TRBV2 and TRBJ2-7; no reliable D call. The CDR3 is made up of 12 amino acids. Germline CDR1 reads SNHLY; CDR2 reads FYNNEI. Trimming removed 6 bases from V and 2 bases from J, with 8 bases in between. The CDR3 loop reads CASRRHPYEQYF. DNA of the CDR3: TGTGCCAGCAGACGTCACCCCTACGAGCAGTACTTC.

The CDR3 region is CAIETPGQAGQYF. The CDR3 DNA sequence: TGTGCCATAGAGACACCGGGACAAGCTGGGCAGTACTTC. The chain recombines TRBV7-9 with TRBJ2-7; perhaps TRBD1 as D (6 bases). Germline V CDR1 and CDR2: SEHNR, FQNEAQ (reference sequence). Trimming removed 10 bases from V and 9 bases from J, with 22 bases in between. This CDR3 has 13 amino acids.